These T cell receptor beta chains were read from a single sample in a study of tumor-infiltrating lymphocytes in primary liver carcinoma. Using its own MiXCR run on the multiplex PCR reads, TCRdb lists one record per CDR3 protein. The sample records roughly 49,000 distinct CDR3 sequences, over 65% being singletons. Material: liver tumor tissue from sampling region 5. These receptors were obtained from a middle-aged man with primary liver carcinoma and hepatitis B virus infection. Each CDR3 is given with its conserved first and last residue. The D gene is left open where the match is weak. The size entry is marked missing in some rows and otherwise reads once, few, many or a size class.

d_gene	v_gene	j_gene	abundance	CDR3nt	CDR3aa
NA	TRBV25-1	TRBJ2-7	NA	TGTGCCAGCAGTAAGGGTATGGGGACCGCCTACGAACACTACTTC	CASSKGMGTAYEHYF
NA	TRBV10-3	TRBJ2-1	NA	TGTGCCATCTCCCAGGTCCTTGGCTACAATGAGCAGTTATTC	CAISQVLGYNEQLF
NA	TRBV7-2	TRBJ2-3	few	TGTGCCAGCAGCTTAGTAAACTCTCCAGATACGCAGTATTTT	CASSLVNSPDTQYF
NA	TRBV4-2	TRBJ2-7	NA	TGTGCCATCAGCCGAGAGGCCCACGAGCATTACTTC	CAISREAHEHYF
NA	TRBV29-1	TRBJ2-7	NA	TGCGGCGTACGCCCTTCCGGGGTCAAGTCCTACGAGCAATACTTC	CGVRPSGVKSYEQYF
NA	TRBV11-2	TRBJ2-1	NA	TGTCCCAGCAGCTTAGATCTGGGGACCTACAATGAGCAACTCTTC	CPSSLDLGTYNEQLF
NA	TRBV11-1	TRBJ2-3	NA	TGTGCCAGCAGCTCTGGGGGAAACTCTGTTGGAGTCAGCACAGATACGCAGTATTTT	CASSSGGNSVGVSTDTQYF
NA	TRBV18	TRBJ2-5	NA	TGTGCCAGCTCACCGGTAGTTGGAGAGACCCAGTACTTC	CASSPVVGETQYF
NA	TRBV3-1	TRBJ2-3	NA	TGTGTCAGCAGCCAAGATCCGACTTCAGATACGCAGTATTTT	CVSSQDPTSDTQYF
NA	TRBV28	TRBJ2-1	NA	TGTGTCAGCTTCGGGATAGTCGCATTCAGTGAGCAGTTCTTC	CVSFGIVAFSEQFF
NA	TRBV6-2/TRBV6-3	TRBJ2-3	NA	TGTGCCAGCAGTTCGCCTCGGGACTCCAAAGCGCAATATTTT	CASSSPRDSKAQYF
NA	TRBV12-3/TRBV12-4	TRBJ2-3	NA	TGTGCCAGCAGTTTCACAGGAGGTGGGGATATGCAGTATTTT	CASSFTGGGDMQYF
NA	TRBV6-1	TRBJ2-3	NA	TGTGCCAGCGGCCACACAGATGCACAGTATTTT	CASGHTDAQYF
NA	TRBV11-1	TRBJ2-7	NA	TGTGCCAGCTTAACGGGATCGGGAGAATACGAGCAGTACTTC	CASLTGSGEYEQYF
NA	TRBV6-1	TRBJ1-1	NA	TGTGTTTGCACGGGGTGGAACACTGAAGCTTTCTTT	CVCTGWNTEAFF
TRBD2	TRBV11-1	TRBJ2-4	few	TGTGCCACCAGCTTCCCAGGGACTAGCGGGACCAAAAACATTCAGTACTTC	CATSFPGTSGTKNIQYF
NA	TRBV29-1	TRBJ2-7	NA	TGCAGCACCATGACATATGGGACTGGCACTCCCTACGAGCAGTACTTC	CSTMTYGTGTPYEQYF
NA	TRBV5-1	TRBJ2-2	NA	TGCGCCAGCAGCGCCCACTTGGGCGAAACGAACACTGGGGAGCTGTTTTTT	CASSAHLGETNTGELFF
TRBD2	TRBV5-1	TRBJ2-2	NA	TGCACTAGCAGCTTGGAGGGGACTAGTCCCGATTACACCGGGGAGCTGTTTTTT	CTSSLEGTSPDYTGELFF
TRBD2	TRBV12-3/TRBV12-4	TRBJ2-2	once	TGTGTCAGCAGCCATAGCGGGACAAACACCGGGGAGCTGTTTTTT	CVSSHSGTNTGELFF
TRBD2	TRBV6-6	TRBJ2-3	NA	TGTGCCAGCAGCACCGGGACTAGCGGGAGGGTTCTCCCGGATACGCATTATTTT	CASSTGTSGRVLPDTHYF
TRBD1	TRBV6-1	TRBJ1-2	medium-sized	TGTGCCAGCAGTGACTGGACAGGATCTAACTATGGCTACACCTTC	CASSDWTGSNYGYTF
NA	TRBV29-1	TRBJ1-3	NA	TGCAGCGTTAGGGGGGGGGCAGTGATGAACGCCATATATTTT	CSVRGGAVMNAIYF
NA	TRBV27	TRBJ2-3	NA	TGTGCCAGCAATTTATCGATGAGGGGATCACATACGCAGTATTTT	CASNLSMRGSHTQYF
NA	TRBV4-2	TRBJ2-7	few	TGTGCCAGTAGCCAAGAGGCCCAGCAGTACTTC	CASSQEAQQYF